This TCR beta chain came from a study of CD8 T cells in Susac syndrome. Trimming left V 11 bases short and J 3 bases short, with 5 bases between. Germline V gene sequence: CDR1 SEHNR, CDR2 FQNEAQ (reference sequence). This CDR3 contains 11 residues. Sequencing targeted TCR beta in T cells from blood (CD8+ and CD4+). With random hexamers, reverse transcription was performed on about 0.5 to 1 ug of RNA. TCRdb re-analysed the immunoSEQ multiplex PCR reads in MiXCR, keeping a single row per CDR3 protein. The sample comprises 90,000 to 150,000 distinct CDR3 sequences, 92% of which are singletons, and about 0.11% rests with the top ten.

Sequenced input: CD8+ T cells from PBMCs. V and J are TRBV7-9 and TRBJ2-6, with D unclear. This TCR came from a human donor in good health. The chain's CDR3 is CAGGGANVLTF. As DNA, the CDR3 is TGTGCCGGTGGTGGGGCCAACGTCCTGACTTTC.